Reported below is one T cell receptor beta chain. Its matching antigen is unknown. The entry originates in a study of cytomegalovirus exposure and HLA in healthy donors. Background on the study: Clustering assigned 70% to 85% of the roughly 400 genotyped donors to the Caucasian-associated ancestry cluster.

Germline-derived CDR1 and CDR2 are MNHNY and SVGAGI (reference sequence). The CDR3 runs to 13 residues. Trimming stripped 6 bases from V and 4 bases from J, with 12 bases between. Study-level results: Altogether, 170 or so TCR beta chains were recorded as cytomegalovirus-associated. There were reportedly fewer N-insertions in an Asian-associated ancestry cluster than the approximately 640-donor mean, in a later analysis.

The PCR had 60 Vbeta and 13 Jbeta primers. Profiling relied on immunoSEQ multiplex PCR, and the TCRdb table lists in-frame clones only, not all of them. The sample comprises fewer than 75,000 clones, over 70% of which are singletons, and under 15% rests with the top ten. The chain combines TRBV6-6 with TRBJ1-1; maybe TRBD1 (5 bases). The specimen sequenced was PBMCs. This receptor was obtained from a man aged 65 to 85 in good health and CMV-seronegative. The CDR3 sequence: CASRGQEGTEAFF. Here the CDR3 DNA reads TGTGCCAGCAGGGGGCAGGAGGGCACTGAAGCTTTCTTT.